This paragraph covers one TCR beta chain sequence. Some clones are missing from TCRdb's copy, which holds only in-frame ones; the method was immunoSEQ multiplex PCR. The table shows about half a million clones, with 70% to 80% occurring only once. Unsorted material relied on about 100 million PBMCs as the source of genomic DNA. The sample comes from a study of shared clonotypes between healthy human individuals. The germline V and J ends were trimmed by 4 bases and 1 base, with 13 bases remaining between them. The V gene's germline CDR1 is MGHRA and CDR2 YSYEKL. The CDR3 spans 15 residues. This sequence joins TRBV4-1 and TRBJ1-1; D possibly corresponds to TRBD1 (6 bases). The sequenced sample consisted of PBMCs. The receptor's source is a woman between 40 and 50 years old in good health. Some clones in this sample may be carry-over from other donors' samples. CDR3 DNA: TGCGCCAGCAGCCGACAGGACAACGCGAACACTGAAGCTTTCTTT. Translation gives CASSRQDNANTEAFF.